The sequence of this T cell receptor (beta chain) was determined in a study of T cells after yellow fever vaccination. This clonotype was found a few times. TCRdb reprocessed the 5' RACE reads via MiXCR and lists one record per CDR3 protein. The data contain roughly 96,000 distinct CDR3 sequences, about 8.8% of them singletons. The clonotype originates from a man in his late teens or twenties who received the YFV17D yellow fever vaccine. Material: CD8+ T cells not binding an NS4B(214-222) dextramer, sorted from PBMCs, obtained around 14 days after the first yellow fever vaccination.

CDR3 sequence reads: CASSDYFSGYTF. The CDR3, as DNA: TGTGCCAGCAGTGATTACTTCTCTGGCTACACCTTC. The chain is built from TRBV7-2 and TRBJ1-2; no clear D gene. V lost 6 bases to trimming and J lost 7 bases, with 12 bases between them. Germline V gene lookup returns CDR1 SGHTA and CDR2 FQGNSA. The CDR3 runs to 12 residues. Drawing the rest from reference TRBV7-2 and TRBJ1-2, the complete variable domain is GAGVSQSPSNKVTEKGKDVELRCDPISGHTALYWYRQSLGQGLEFLIYFQGNSAPDKSGLPSDRFSAERTGGSVSTLTIQRTQQEDSAVYLCASSDYFSGYTFGSGTRLTVV.